These 2 T cell receptor beta chains were sequenced from one sample in a study of control samples from healthy donors and cancer patients (dated by TCRdb to about 2020). The receptor library was made with the immunoSEQ multiplex PCR assay. TCRdb took over this immuneACCESS table, retaining in-frame rearrangements with V and J assigned. Such tables are incomplete; in checked studies, under half of the missing clones stem from an unresolved V gene, and the remainder is unexplained. The sample profile shows about 140,000 clones; 70% to 90% of them were found once. The ten biggest clones cover approximately 9.4% of the sample. The sequenced sample was blood. All receptors derive from a woman in her 30s in good health.

The table lists this clone with a count of one. This sequence joins TRBV30 and TRBJ2-3, with TRBD2 matching 7 bases. V was pared by 4 bases and J by 5 bases, with 3 bases of the junction left unmatched. CDR1 is GTSNPN and CDR2 is SVGIG in the germline V gene (reference sequence). CDR3 length equals 12 residues. The CDR3 protein is CAWTPGGDTQYF. The CDR3 coding sequence is TGTGCCTGGACCCCGGGAGGAGATACGCAGTATTTT.

CDR3 region: CASSSSGTSTDTQYF. The CDR3 nucleotides are TGTGCCAGTAGTAGTAGTGGTACTAGCACAGATACGCAGTATTTT. The chain employs TRBV19 and TRBJ2-3; D unresolved. V lost 4 bases and J 0 bases, leaving 11 bases between the germline ends. The CDR3 contains 15 residues. CDR1 is LNHDA and CDR2 is SQIVND in the germline V gene (reference sequence).